This entry lists 32 T cell receptor beta chains sequenced from one sample in a study of T cell repertoires in cytomegalovirus infection. Their recognized antigens are unknown. In TCRdb, the reads were re-called with MiXCR into one record per CDR3 protein. The sample lists about 890,000 distinct CDR3 sequences; 25% to 40% were seen once. The sample was cultured CD8+ T cells from PBMCs, taken from culture after CMV antigen stimulation. These receptors originate from a human donor in good health (CMV status not recorded). Some clones in this sample may be carry-over from other donors' samples.

The sample holds a few counts of this clonotype. This sequence joins TRBV7-8 and TRBJ2-1; D is unclear. Germline V lookup: CDR1 SGHVS, CDR2 FQNEAQ. V lost 5 bases and J 4 bases, leaving 15 bases between the germline ends. The CDR3 spans 15 residues. CDR3 coding DNA: TGTGCCAGCAGCCCCTCCCCGACCCCATACAATGAGCAGTTCTTC. This codes for CASSPSPTPYNEQFF.

The chain links TRBV24-1 to TRBJ2-3, with D possibly matching TRBD2 (5 bases). This CDR3 is 16 amino acids long. Germline V gene lookup returns CDR1 KGHDR and CDR2 SFDVKD. V lost 4 bases and J lost 0, with 13 bases in between. The DNA of the CDR3 is TGTGCCACCAGTGACTTACCTACGGGGAGCACAGATACGCAGTATTTT. Translating gives CATSDLPTGSTDTQYF.

This clonotype was counted between two and nine times. The chain couples TRBV9 to TRBJ2-5; TRBD2 matches 12 bases. Trimming took 4 bases from V and 10 from J; bases not matched to a gene: 14. CDR3 length: 16 residues. The germline V gene has CDR1 SGDLS and CDR2 YYNGEE. CDR3 bases: TGTGCCAGCAGCACCTTTACTAGCGGGGGGCCCCGGGACCAGTACTTC. Translating gives CASSTFTSGGPRDQYF.

This clonotype has ten or more counts. The J gene is TRBJ1-5, the V gene TRBV6-2 or TRBV6-3; a possible D gene is TRBD1 (5 bases). Germline CDR1 reads MNHEY; CDR2 reads SVGEGT. This CDR3 contains 15 residues. V was cut by 6 bases and J by 5 bases, with 17 bases left in between. CDR3 coding DNA: TGTGCCAGCAGCCTGACAGTGGAGGGTTATCAGCCCCAGCATTTT. This translates into CASSLTVEGYQPQHF.

The genes are TRBV19 and TRBJ2-5, with 7 bases matching TRBD2. Germline CDR1 LNHDA, CDR2 SQIVND (reference sequence). The length of the CDR3 is 15 residues. The V segment lost 3 bases and the J segment 4 bases; nucleotides outside the gene matches: 8. In DNA form, the CDR3 reads TGTGCCAGTAGTATGAGCGGGGAACAGCGAGAGACCCAGTACTTC. The encoded protein is CASSMSGEQRETQYF.

The V gene is TRBV6-2 or TRBV6-3, the J gene TRBJ2-7; D remains unclear. The CDR3 extends over 13 amino acids. Trimming removed 5 bases from V and 4 bases from J, with 12 bases in between. Germline lookup yields CDR1 MNHEY and CDR2 SVGEGT. In DNA, the CDR3 is TGTGCCAGCAGTGTTGGACCTACATACGAGCAGTACGTC. Protein: CASSVGPTYEQYV.

The CDR3 spells CASSSSGGTEEQYF. The CDR3 DNA reads as TGTGCCAGCAGCTCTAGCGGGGGGACCGAGGAGCAGTACTTC. The chain uses TRBV7-2 and TRBJ2-7; 11 nucleotides align to TRBD2. Per the germline V gene, CDR1 is SGHTA and CDR2 is FQGNSA. J was trimmed by 7 bases and V by 4 bases; bases with no gene match: 6. This CDR3 is built from 14 residues. Combining the CDR3 with reference TRBV7-2 and TRBJ2-7 gives the whole variable domain GAGVSQSPSNKVTEKGKDVELRCDPISGHTALYWYRQSLGQGLEFLIYFQGNSAPDKSGLPSDRFSAERTGGSVSTLTIQRTQQEDSAVYLCASSSSGGTEEQYFGPGTRLTVT.

This clonotype was seen only a few times. The chain links TRBV29-1 to TRBJ2-7; no definite D call. The CDR3 is made up of 11 amino acids. V lost 0 bases to trimming and J lost 3 bases, with 3 bases between them. Germline assignment: CDR1 SQVTM and CDR2 ANQGSEA. The DNA for the CDR3 is TGCAGCGTTGAAGACAGCTACGAGCAGTACGTC. The encoded protein is CSVEDSYEQYV.

The table lists this clonotype with many counts. J is TRBJ1-6 and V is TRBV27; tentative D call: TRBD1 (5 bases). Trimming stripped 10 bases from V and 3 bases from J, with 16 bases between. This CDR3 comprises 15 residues. Germline V gene data show CDR1 as MNHEY and CDR2 as SMNVEV (reference sequence). The CDR3 DNA reads as TGTGCCACCATCCGGGACTTTGACTATAATTCACCCCTCCACTTT. This codes for CATIRDFDYNSPLHF.

This clonotype came up many times. The chain uses TRBV7-2 and TRBJ2-7; no clear D gene. Germline V lookup: CDR1 SGHTA, CDR2 FQGNSA. Trimming took 3 bases from V and 4 from J, leaving 10 bases between them. The CDR3 totals 13 residues. CDR3 sequence (DNA): TGTGCCAGCAGCTTCCTAATGTCTTACGAGCAGTACGTC. Translated, it gives CASSFLMSYEQYV.

This clonotype appeared many times. V gene TRBV7-6 combines with J gene TRBJ2-6; D gene ambiguous. This CDR3 has 14 amino acids. Germline CDR1 reads SGHVS; CDR2 reads FNYEAQ. V lost 5 bases and J lost 3, with 8 bases in between. The CDR3 loop is CASSHRGGANVLTF. The CDR3 DNA reads TGTGCCAGCAGCCATAGAGGTGGGGCCAACGTCCTGACTTTC.

This clonotype appeared a few times. The chain couples TRBV12-3 or TRBV12-4 to TRBJ1-2, with D hard to call. The CDR3 contains 15 residues. V lost 5 bases to trimming and J lost 2 bases, with 15 bases between them. DNA for the CDR3: TGTGCCAGCAGTCCGCTAGGTATGGAGAACTATGGCTACACCTTC. It codes for CASSPLGMENYGYTF.

The chain joins TRBV12-3 or TRBV12-4 to TRBJ2-5, with D hard to call. The V end lost 8 bases, the J end lost 0 bases, and 13 bases lay between the germline ends. There are 14 residues in the CDR3. CDR3: CASATRRYQETQYF. The DNA of the CDR3 is TGTGCCAGCGCGACCCGACGGTACCAAGAGACCCAGTACTTC.

This clonotype was detected ten times or more. This chain uses TRBV7-8 with TRBJ2-1; 8 positions match TRBD2. Germline lookup yields CDR1 SGHVS and CDR2 FQNEAQ. The ends lost 4 bases at V and 6 bases at J; junction bases unmatched: 8. CDR3 length: 15 residues. The CDR3 here is CASSSKGLGTNEQFF. CDR3 coding DNA: TGTGCCAGCAGCTCAAAGGGACTAGGGACCAATGAGCAGTTCTTC.

This rearrangement joins TRBV6-4 to TRBJ2-3; 14 positions match TRBD2. This CDR3 has 16 amino acids. With 2 bases clipped from V and 4 bases from J, the junction kept 2 bases outside the gene matches. In germline, CDR1 is MRHNA, CDR2 SNTAGT. CDR3 sequence: CASSDETSGGADTQYF. The CDR3, as DNA: TGTGCCAGCAGTGACGAGACTAGCGGGGGGGCAGATACGCAGTATTTT.

This clonotype showed up just a few times. The rearrangement links TRBV9 to TRBJ1-1; D call uncertain. The germline gives CDR1 SGDLS, CDR2 YYNGEE. The length of the CDR3 is 12 residues. Trimming left V 2 bases short and J 8 bases short, with 10 bases between. The CDR3 bases are TGTGCCAGCAGCGTTAAGGGCCCCGAAGCTTTCTTT. Residues: CASSVKGPEAFF.

This clonotype came up a few times. This chain uses TRBV10-2 with TRBJ2-7; 9 bases are shared with TRBD2. Germline-derived CDR1 and CDR2 are WSHSY and SAAADI. J lost 3 bases, V lost 4 bases, and 7 bases had no gene match. CDR3 length: 15 amino acids. The CDR3: CASSVFAGGLYEQYV. For the CDR3, the DNA is TGCGCCAGCAGTGTCTTCGCGGGGGGGCTCTACGAGCAGTACGTC.

This sequence joins TRBV4-3 and TRBJ2-2; D is ambiguous. The CDR3 sequence is 13 residues long. With 5 bases removed from V and 3 bases from J, the gap between germline ends came to 7 bases. The germline gives CDR1 LGHNA, CDR2 YSLEER. As DNA, the CDR3 is TGCGCCAGCAGCGTGGCTCACACCGGGGAGCTGTTTTTT. Translated, it gives CASSVAHTGELFF.

The chain recombines TRBV12-3 or TRBV12-4 with TRBJ1-1, with no clear D. With 9 bases removed from V and 4 bases from J, the gap between germline ends came to 18 bases. The CDR3 covers 14 residues. CDR3 sequence: CASSWTHRGTEAFF. As DNA, the CDR3 is TGTGCCAGTTCTTGGACCCACAGAGGCACTGAAGCTTTCTTT.

Regarding this clonotype: Possible read error: a much larger clone is one base away. This chain uses TRBV7-6 with TRBJ2-2; 8 bases are a match to TRBD1. The germline CDR1 and CDR2 sequences are SGHVS and FNYEAQ. The CDR3 loop spans 15 amino acids. CDR3 loop: CVSSSGQGWAGELFF. The CDR3 DNA reads TGTGTCAGCAGCTCAGGACAGGGTTGGGCCGGGGAGCTGTTTTTT. Looking up the rest from reference TRBV7-6 and TRBJ2-2 gives the full variable domain: GAGVSQSPRYKVTKRGQDVALRCDPISGHVSLYWYRQALGQGPEFLTYFNYEAQQDKSGLPNDRFSAERPEGSISTLTIQRTEQRDSAMYRCVSSSGQGWAGELFFGEGSRLTVL.

The rearrangement links TRBV9 to TRBJ2-7, with D hard to call. The CDR3 is made up of 11 amino acids. The ends were cut back, 0 bases at V and 7 bases at J, with 5 bases in the middle. The germline V gene has CDR1 SGDLS and CDR2 YYNGEE. The CDR3 spells CASSVEAEQYF. In DNA form, the CDR3 reads TGTGCCAGCAGCGTAGAGGCAGAGCAGTACTTC.

The rearrangement uses TRBV6-2 or TRBV6-3 and TRBJ2-5; the match to TRBD2 covers 11 bases. Germline V gene lookup returns CDR1 MNHEY and CDR2 SVGEGT. J was trimmed by 1 base and V by 0 bases; bases with no gene match: 4. The CDR3 contains 17 residues. CDR3 loop: CASSYSELAGVQETQYF. The CDR3 region has the DNA TGTGCCAGCAGTTACTCGGAACTAGCGGGGGTCCAAGAGACCCAGTACTTC.

This clonotype appeared many times. The genes are TRBV7-2 and TRBJ2-7, with a tentative D call TRBD2 (7 bases). CDR3 length equals 15 residues. Trimming pared 2 bases from V and 4 bases from J, leaving 15 bases between. CDR1 is SGHTA and CDR2 is FQGNSA in the germline V gene. CDR3 residues: CASSLSGEGGYEQYF. For the CDR3, the DNA is TGTGCCAGCAGCTTATCGGGGGAGGGGGGGTACGAGCAGTACTTC. The full variable domain, completed using reference TRBV7-2 and TRBJ2-7, is GAGVSQSPSNKVTEKGKDVELRCDPISGHTALYWYRQSLGQGLEFLIYFQGNSAPDKSGLPSDRFSAERTGGSVSTLTIQRTQQEDSAVYLCASSLSGEGGYEQYFGPGTRLTVT.

This chain uses TRBV27 with TRBJ1-6; perhaps TRBD1 as D (5 bases). The length of the CDR3 is 13 residues. Germline CDR1 is MNHEY and CDR2 is SMNVEV (reference sequence). Trimming cost V 6 bases and J 7 bases, with 10 bases left between them. The CDR3 DNA is TGTGCCAGCAGGGACGGGGGGAATTCACCCCTCCACTTT. The encoded protein is CASRDGGNSPLHF.

The rearrangement uses TRBV24-1 and TRBJ2-2; no definite D call. With 1 base removed from V and 5 bases from J, the gap between germline ends came to 4 bases. Germline V gives CDR1 KGHDR, CDR2 SFDVKD. This CDR3 has 13 residues. CDR3 region: CATSDFGTGELFF. CDR3 DNA: TGTGCCACCAGTGATTTCGGGACCGGGGAGCTGTTTTTT.

Turning to this clonotype: This clone may be a read error of a much larger clone one base away. This chain connects TRBV7-2 to TRBJ1-4; D ambiguous. The CDR3 length is 16 residues. Germline loops: CDR1 SGHTA, CDR2 FQGNSA. The CDR3 spells CVSSLARGSTNEKLFF. CDR3 in DNA: TGTGTCAGCAGCTTAGCGCGGGGTTCAACTAATGAAAAACTGTTTTTT.

As for this clonotype: A read error is possible here, since a much larger clone lies one base away. This sequence joins TRBV7-9 and TRBJ2-5; D ambiguous. V was clipped by 7 bases and J by 1 base, with 16 bases between them. Per the germline V gene, CDR1 is SEHNR and CDR2 is FQNEAQ (reference sequence). This CDR3 spans 15 amino acids. CDR3 protein: CASTHGWGVQETQYF. The CDR3 DNA reads TGTGCCAGCACCCATGGGTGGGGTGTCCAAGAGACCCAGTACTTC.

This clonotype was seen repeatedly, ten times or more. V and J are TRBV7-2 and TRBJ1-5, with D hard to call. Germline CDR1 SGHTA, CDR2 FQGNSA. The CDR3 is made up of 15 amino acids. V dropped 1 base and J dropped 0 bases, with 7 bases sitting between them. CDR3 coding DNA: TGTGCCAGCAGCTTAGTGGCAGTTAGCAATCAGCCCCAGCATTTT. Amino acids: CASSLVAVSNQPQHF.

The J gene is TRBJ2-1, the V gene TRBV19, with D possibly matching TRBD1 (8 bases). Trimming left V 7 bases short and J 4 bases short, with 14 bases between. The CDR3 runs 14 residues. Germline V gene lookup returns CDR1 LNHDA and CDR2 SQIVND (reference sequence). As DNA, the CDR3 is TGTGCCAGTACAAACAGGGGGGGATACAATGAGCAGTTCTTC. It is translated as CASTNRGGYNEQFF. The full variable domain, its missing parts supplied by reference TRBV19 and TRBJ2-1, is DGGITQSPKYLFRKEGQNVTLSCEQNLNHDAMYWYRQDPGQGLRLIYYSQIVNDFQKGDIAEGYSVSREKKESFPLTVTSAQKNPTAFYLCASTNRGGYNEQFFGPGTRLTVL.

This clonotype has a handful of counts. V gene TRBV5-5 combines with J gene TRBJ2-1, with D maybe TRBD2 (6 bases). In germline, CDR1 is SGHKS, CDR2 YYEKEE (reference sequence). The CDR3 sequence is 16 residues long. The V end was cut by 0 bases, the J end by 3 bases, with 13 bases between. This CDR3 is CASSLEKGGYYNEQFF. DNA for the CDR3: TGTGCCAGCAGCTTGGAAAAGGGAGGATACTACAATGAGCAGTTCTTC.

This clonotype was detected only a few times. V gene TRBV27 combines with J gene TRBJ1-1, with D possibly TRBD1 on 6 matching bases. Germline CDR1 and CDR2: MNHEY and SMNVEV (reference sequence). V shed 0 bases and J shed 5 bases, with 13 bases lying between them. The CDR3 is 15 residues long. CDR3 residues: CASSLSLGGGTEAFF. In DNA form, the CDR3 reads TGTGCCAGCAGTTTATCGCTGGGAGGGGGTACTGAAGCTTTCTTT.

CDR3 sequence reads: CASSDTGLDTDTQYF. For the CDR3, the DNA is TGTGCCAGCAGCGACACCGGACTAGACACAGATACGCAGTATTTT. The chain combines TRBV9 with TRBJ2-3; TRBD2 matches at 7 bases. V dropped 3 bases and J dropped 2; count of bases not matched to a gene: 6. CDR1 and CDR2 from the germline V gene are SGDLS and YYNGEE. The CDR3 is 15 amino acids.